These 27 T cell receptor beta chains were all obtained from the same sample, sequenced in a study of cytomegalovirus exposure and HLA in healthy donors. Primers for the PCR totalled 60 Vbeta and 13 Jbeta. Sequenced by immunoSEQ multiplex PCR; TCRdb stores in-frame clones only, minus some. The sample has around 190,000 clones, around 84% seen once. The sequenced material came from PBMCs. Source of these receptors: a girl aged 2 to 10 in good health and CMV-seropositive.

The J gene is TRBJ1-1, the V gene TRBV5-1; D is undetermined. V was shortened by 5 bases and J by 2 bases, with 13 bases between the two germline ends. This CDR3 contains 14 residues. Germline V CDR1 and CDR2: SGHRS, YFSETQ. The CDR3 reads CASRPWTANTEAFF. The CDR3 DNA reads as TGCGCCAGCAGACCATGGACTGCAAACACTGAAGCTTTCTTT. The whole variable domain, remainder taken from reference TRBV5-1 and TRBJ1-1, is KAGVTQTPRYLIKTRGQQVTLSCSPISGHRSVSWYQQTPGQGLQFLFEYFSETQRNKGNFPGRFSGRQFSNSRSEMNVSTLELGDSALYLCASRPWTANTEAFFGQGTRLTVV.

This clone was detected once. The chain has TRBV27 and TRBJ1-2; 8 positions match TRBD1. The CDR3 totals 14 residues. V trimming: 1 base; J trimming: 7 bases; junction bases outside the gene matches: 5. Germline lookup yields CDR1 MNHEY and CDR2 SMNVEV (reference sequence). The CDR3 nucleotides are TGTGCCAGCAGTTTATTGGGACAGGCGAGTGGCTACACCTTC. Translation gives CASSLLGQASGYTF.

The chain links TRBV6-1 to TRBJ2-7, with D unclear. This CDR3 spans 13 amino acids. From germline, CDR1 is MNHNS and CDR2 SASEGT. Trimming left V 6 bases short and J 2 bases short, with 11 bases between. DNA of the CDR3: TGTGCCAGCAGCCTCGTGTCGGCCTACGAGCAGTACTTC. It encodes CASSLVSAYEQYF.

Written as DNA, the CDR3 is TGCGCCAGCAGCCAGGGCATTAATGAAAAACTGTTTTTT. This codes for CASSQGINEKLFF. The genes are TRBV4-1 and TRBJ1-4, with D unclear. This CDR3 region has 13 residues. In germline, CDR1 is MGHRA, CDR2 YSYEKL. V lost 3 bases to trimming and J lost 4 bases, with 6 bases between them.

The chain is built from TRBV28 and TRBJ2-3; unclear D gene. CDR1 and CDR2 from the germline V gene are MDHEN and SYDVKM. The CDR3 is 12 amino acids. V lost 8 bases and J lost 8, with 14 bases in between. CDR3 DNA sequence: TGTGCCAGCGGTCTCAGTTCCCTTACGCAGTATTTT. Residues: CASGLSSLTQYF. Variable domain in full (rest from reference TRBV28 and TRBJ2-3): DVKVTQSSRYLVKRTGEKVFLECVQDMDHENMFWYRQDPGLGLRLIYFSYDVKMKEKGDIPEGYSVSREKKERFSLILESASTNQTSMYLCASGLSSLTQYFGPGTRLTVL.

The chain joins TRBV4-1 to TRBJ2-5; the D gene is possibly TRBD2 (6 bases). The DNA end is more similar to TRBJ2-7, so the J call may be wrong. Germline V gene lookup returns CDR1 MGHRA and CDR2 YSYEKL. The CDR3 loop spans 15 amino acids. The CDR3 spells CASSQEPARGYEQYF. The CDR3 nucleotides read TGCGCCAGCAGCCAAGAACCTGCTCGGGGGTACGAGCAGTACTTC.

This chain uses TRBV13 with TRBJ2-4; 8 nucleotides line up with TRBD1. Unmatched junction bases numbered 20, after V lost 1 base and J lost 0 bases. CDR1 PRHDT and CDR2 FYEKMQ come from the germline V gene (reference sequence). The CDR3 consists of 22 residues. The CDR3 DNA reads TGTGCCAGCAGCTTAGCCCACGGACAGGGTGAGGCCGTACTGATAGCCAAAAACATTCAGTACTTC. Amino acid sequence: CASSLAHGQGEAVLIAKNIQYF.

This clone was seen once. The chain carries TRBV7-3 and TRBJ2-1; a possible D gene is TRBD2 (5 bases). This CDR3 region has 15 residues. Germline V gives CDR1 SGHTA, CDR2 FQGTGA. V lost 1 base to trimming and J lost 8 bases, with 15 bases between them. CDR3 sequence reads: CASSLRAGPVHEQFF. The DNA for the CDR3 is TGTGCCAGCAGCTTAAGGGCGGGTCCGGTCCATGAGCAGTTCTTC.

In DNA form, the CDR3 reads TGTGCCAGCGGACGACAGGGGGGGGACACTGAAGCTTTCTTT. This codes for CASGRQGGDTEAFF. The V call is TRBV2, the J call TRBJ1-1, with 9 bases that match TRBD1. CDR1 and CDR2 from the germline V gene are SNHLY and FYNNEI. With 8 bases clipped from V and 3 bases from J, the junction kept 7 bases outside the gene matches. There are 14 residues in the CDR3.

CDR3 in DNA: TGTGCCAGCAGCCTGACAGGGGGCGCGGATGAAGCTTTCTTT. Translating it yields CASSLTGGADEAFF. V and J are TRBV7-2 and TRBJ1-1; 10 bases are a match to TRBD1. The germline V gene encodes CDR1 SGHTA and CDR2 FQGNSA. Losses at the gene ends were 5 bases for V and 7 bases for J; bases not matched to a gene: 7. The CDR3 is 14 amino acids.

This sequence joins TRBV19 and TRBJ2-3; TRBD2 agrees at 14 bases. The CDR3 length is 15 residues. The trim removed 5 bases at V and 4 bases at J, leaving 2 bases unmatched. Germline lookup yields CDR1 LNHDA and CDR2 SQIVND (reference sequence). CDR3 bases: TGTGCCAGTAGTGGGACTAGCGGGAGTCCAGATACGCAGTATTTT. As protein: CASSGTSGSPDTQYF.

The chain links TRBV7-8 to TRBJ1-5; the D is unclear. Trimming cost V 3 bases and J 0 bases, with 12 bases left between them. Germline lookup yields CDR1 SGHVS and CDR2 FQNEAQ. The CDR3 runs 16 residues. This CDR3 reads CASSLEGGYSNQPQHF. The CDR3 nucleotides are TGTGCCAGCAGCTTGGAAGGAGGATATAGCAATCAGCCCCAGCATTTT.

The chain has TRBV30 and TRBJ1-2; possibly TRBD1 for D (5 bases). Germline CDR1 GTSNPN, CDR2 SVGIG (reference sequence). The CDR3 contains 11 residues. The DNA of the CDR3 is TGTGGGGGGGTTTCGCAGGATGGCTACACCTTC. Translation: CGGVSQDGYTF.

This clone was seen only once. The V call is TRBV11-3, the J call TRBJ2-1, with D hard to call. Trimming left V 4 bases short and J 0 bases short, with 10 bases between. Germline assignment: CDR1 SGHNT and CDR2 YENEEA. The CDR3 is 15 residues long. The CDR3 spells CASSSATTSYNEQFF. The CDR3, as DNA: TGTGCCAGCAGCTCTGCAACTACCTCCTACAATGAGCAGTTCTTC.

The V and J genes are TRBV6-6 and TRBJ1-2; 8 bases agree with TRBD1. This CDR3 contains 13 residues. Germline trimming cut 2 bases from V and 10 bases from J; bases unmatched to any gene: 6. Germline V gene sequence: CDR1 MNHNY, CDR2 SVGAGI (reference sequence). CDR3: CASSYDGQGIYTF. DNA for the CDR3: TGTGCCAGCAGTTACGATGGACAGGGTATCTACACCTTC.

There are a few counts of this clone. The chain has TRBV6-6 and TRBJ2-7; 9 positions match TRBD2. The germline V gene has CDR1 MNHNY and CDR2 SVGAGI (reference sequence). The CDR3 consists of 16 residues. With V trimmed by 2 bases and J by 2 bases, 7 bases remained unmatched. The DNA of the CDR3 is TGTGCCAGCAGTTACGTTAGTGCGGGGGGGCCCTACGAGCAGTACTTC. This sequence encodes CASSYVSAGGPYEQYF.

The chain couples TRBV19 to TRBJ1-2; D ambiguous. Trimming removed 6 bases from V and 8 bases from J, with 16 bases in between. CDR1 is LNHDA and CDR2 is SQIVND in the germline V gene (reference sequence). This CDR3 comprises 13 residues. CDR3 nucleotide sequence: TGTGCCAGTAGCCCCCTGCGGTTGTCGGGCTACACCTTC. Protein product: CASSPLRLSGYTF.

The chain recombines TRBV19 with TRBJ2-3; a weak D match, TRBD1 (6 bases). CDR1 and CDR2 from the germline V gene are LNHDA and SQIVND (reference sequence). Trimming cost V 7 bases and J 6 bases, with 20 bases left between them. This CDR3 is 15 amino acids long. The CDR3 loop reads CASTPPDSTSDTQYF. The DNA of the CDR3 is TGTGCCAGTACCCCCCCGGACAGTACGTCGGATACGCAGTATTTT.

V usage is TRBV11-3 and J usage is TRBJ1-4, with 9 bases fitting TRBD1. Per the germline V gene, CDR1 is SGHNT and CDR2 is YENEEA. V lost 0 bases to trimming and J lost 5 bases; unmatched junction nucleotides: 1. The CDR3 length is 15 residues. CDR3 loop: CASSLDGQGNEKLFF. CDR3 nucleotides: TGTGCCAGCAGCTTAGATGGACAGGGGAATGAAAAACTGTTTTTT.

The chain combines TRBV9 with TRBJ2-7, with TRBD2 identical over 7 bases. The ends lost 0 bases at V and 5 bases at J; junction bases unmatched: 5. This CDR3 region has 14 residues. CDR1 is SGDLS, CDR2 YYNGEE, per germline. This chain's CDR3 is CASSVGGGLDEQYF. In DNA, the CDR3 is TGTGCCAGCAGCGTAGGGGGGGGTCTGGACGAGCAGTACTTC.

The J gene is TRBJ1-4, the V gene TRBV6-1; no clear D. Trimming took 5 bases from V and 10 from J, leaving 8 bases between them. Germline V gene data show CDR1 as MNHNS and CDR2 as SASEGT. CDR3 length: 11 residues. CDR3 amino acids: CASSYPGKLFF. The CDR3 DNA reads as TGTGCCAGCAGTTACCCCGGAAAACTGTTTTTT.

This chain uses TRBV7-8 with TRBJ2-2, with D maybe TRBD1 (6 bases). The germline V gene has CDR1 SGHVS and CDR2 FQNEAQ. Trimming cost V 6 bases and J 4 bases, with 18 bases left between them. The CDR3 loop spans 16 amino acids. This chain's CDR3 is CASSILRGWGTGELFF. DNA for the CDR3: TGTGCCAGCAGTATTCTCAGGGGCTGGGGCACCGGGGAGCTGTTTTTT. The whole variable domain, remainder taken from reference TRBV7-8 and TRBJ2-2, is GAGVSQSPRYKVAKRGQDVALRCDPISGHVSLFWYQQALGQGPEFLTYFQNEAQLDKSGLPSDRFFAERPEGSVSTLKIQRTQQEDSAVYLCASSILRGWGTGELFFGEGSRLTVL.

J is TRBJ2-3 and V is TRBV6-5; TRBD2 is a possible D gene (6 bases). Between the trimmed V and J ends, which lost 9 bases and 3 bases, there was a span of 16 bases. Germline V CDR1 and CDR2: MNHEY, SVGAGI. The CDR3 extends over 14 amino acids. In DNA form, the CDR3 reads TGTGCCAGTCGCCGGCGGGGCGAGACAGATACGCAGTATTTT. It translates to CASRRRGETDTQYF.

This chain uses TRBV2 with TRBJ1-5; 7 bases match TRBD1. The V and J ends lost 5 bases and 7 bases, in that order; junction bases with no gene match: 8. The CDR3 spans 14 residues. CDR1 and CDR2 from the germline V gene are SNHLY and FYNNEI. The CDR3 is CASSLGGRGQPQHF. The CDR3 nucleotides are TGTGCCAGCAGTTTAGGGGGCCGGGGACAGCCCCAGCATTTT.

The chain recombines TRBV6-5 with TRBJ2-3; 9 bases map to TRBD2. V gave up 5 bases and J gave up 5 bases; unmatched junction bases: 8. The CDR3 loop spans 15 amino acids. Germline V lookup: CDR1 MNHEY, CDR2 SVGAGI. CDR3 coding DNA: TGTGCCAGCAGTGTTTTTAGCGGGAGTGGAGATACGCAGTATTTT. This codes for CASSVFSGSGDTQYF.

This clone appeared once. The genes are TRBV30 and TRBJ1-2; D call uncertain. In germline, CDR1 is GTSNPN, CDR2 SVGIG (reference sequence). V was shortened by 7 bases and J by 1 base, with 7 bases between the two germline ends. The CDR3 sequence is 11 residues long. This CDR3 reads CAYDINYGYTF. CDR3 in DNA: TGTGCCTATGACATTAACTATGGCTACACCTTC.

The CDR3 DNA follows: TGTGCCAGCAGCACTGGGACAGGGGTGTTATCAGATACGCAGTATTTT. Protein: CASSTGTGVLSDTQYF. The chain carries TRBV5-4 and TRBJ2-3; 10 nucleotides line up with TRBD1. Trimming at V came to 4 bases and at J to 4 bases, leaving 9 bases not matched to a gene. The length of the CDR3 is 16 residues. CDR1 is SGHNT, CDR2 YYREEE, per germline (reference sequence).